The 31 T cell receptor beta chains presented below share a single source sample, sequenced in a study of OX40 agonist ivuxolimab in advanced cancers. The repertoire was sequenced with immunoSEQ multiplex PCR; TCRdb's copy has only in-frame clones and lacks some. The sample yields under 25,000 clones, roughly 78% seen once. The sample here was CD4+ or CD8+ T cells sorted from blood, taken in a trial of the OX40 agonist ivuxolimab. These receptors were collected from an adult with an advanced solid tumor such as melanoma, head and neck, liver or kidney cancer.

The chain joins TRBV5-8 to TRBJ2-4; TRBD2 matches 10 bases. The junction had 7 bases not matched to a gene; V was cut back by 0 bases and J by 10 bases. CDR1 is SGHTS and CDR2 is YDEGEE in the germline V gene. The CDR3 consists of 15 residues. The CDR3: CASSLDGLAEPIQYF. The CDR3 region has the DNA TGTGCCAGCAGCTTGGATGGACTAGCGGAACCAATTCAGTACTTC. The full variable domain, with the rest looked up from reference TRBV5-8 and TRBJ2-4, is EAGVTQSPTHLIKTRGQQATLRCSPISGHTSVYWYQQALGLGLQFLLWYDEGEERNRGNFPPRFSGRQFPNYSSELNVNALELEDSALYLCASSLDGLAEPIQYFGAGTRLSVL.

The chain uses TRBV4-1 and TRBJ1-4; D not resolved. This CDR3 contains 12 residues. The ends were cut back, 3 bases at V and 11 bases at J, with 10 bases in the middle. The V gene's germline CDR1 is MGHRA and CDR2 YSYEKL. The CDR3 region is CASSHLYEKLFF. Written as DNA, the CDR3 is TGCGCCAGCAGCCACTTATACGAGAAACTGTTTTTT.

This clone is medium-sized (0.01 to 0.1%) in the sample. The rearrangement links TRBV5-6 to TRBJ2-6; D is ambiguous. The germline V gene has CDR1 SGHDT and CDR2 YYEEEE. CDR3 size: 13 residues. V was shortened by 5 bases and J by 0 bases, with 3 bases between the two germline ends. CDR3 sequence: CASSPSGANVLTF. CDR3 nucleotides: TGTGCCAGCAGTCCCTCTGGGGCCAACGTCCTGACTTTC.

The chain is built from TRBV6-5 and TRBJ2-7; TRBD2 matches at 11 bases. Trimming took 5 bases from V and 5 from J; bases not matched to a gene: 5. The length of the CDR3 is 14 residues. Germline CDR1 is MNHEY and CDR2 is SVGAGI. The chain's CDR3 is CASSRTSGPHEQYF. DNA for the CDR3: TGTGCCAGCAGTCGGACTAGCGGGCCGCACGAGCAGTACTTC.

The rearrangement joins TRBV2 to TRBJ2-1; no clear D. Germline CDR1 is SNHLY and CDR2 is FYNNEI. V lost 6 bases and J 8 bases, leaving 8 bases between the germline ends. The CDR3 totals 11 residues. As DNA, the CDR3 is TGTGCCAGCAGGGGAAAGCATGAGCAGTTCTTC. Protein product: CASRGKHEQFF.

The CDR3, as DNA: TGTGCCACCCATGGACTAGCGGGCACCTACGAGCAGTACTTC. It encodes CATHGLAGTYEQYF. The chain couples TRBV28 to TRBJ2-7, with 11 bases identical to TRBD2. CDR3 length: 14 residues. Germline V CDR1 and CDR2: MDHEN, SYDVKM. After removal of 10 bases from V and 2 bases from J, the junction contained 7 bases not matched to a gene.

This chain links TRBV19 with TRBJ2-7; D assignment may be TRBD1 or TRBD2 (5 bases each). V was cut by 5 bases and J by 7 bases, with 21 bases left in between. The length of the CDR3 is 15 residues. The germline V gene has CDR1 LNHDA and CDR2 SQIVND (reference sequence). CDR3 sequence: CASSPNLGTQVEQYF. The CDR3 DNA sequence: TGTGCCAGTAGTCCGAACCTCGGGACCCAGGTGGAGCAGTACTTC.

In regard to this clone: Other nucleotide sequences in the sample specify the same CDR3. The chain carries TRBV28 and TRBJ1-5; 7 bases are a match to TRBD1. The germline CDR1 and CDR2 sequences are MDHEN and SYDVKM. Unmatched junction bases numbered 9, after V lost 3 bases and J lost 7 bases. The CDR3 length is 15 residues. Here the CDR3 reads CASSFRGEGGQPQHF. The CDR3 region has the DNA TGTGCCAGCAGTTTCAGGGGGGAGGGGGGGCAGCCCCAGCATTTT.

The chain uses TRBV5-1 and TRBJ2-1, with 9 nucleotides matching TRBD1. CDR1 and CDR2 from the germline V gene are SGHRS and YFSETQ. This CDR3 comprises 13 residues. Trimming at V came to 4 bases and at J to 7 bases, leaving 3 bases not matched to a gene. CDR3 nucleotides: TGCGCCAGCAGCCCGACAGGGGGTAATGAGCAGTTCTTC. Translated: CASSPTGGNEQFF.

This chain uses TRBV7-6 with TRBJ2-3, with D perhaps TRBD1 or TRBD2 (5 bases each). The CDR3 has 17 residues. The germline V gene has CDR1 SGHVS and CDR2 FNYEAQ. Trimming removed 1 base at V and 8 bases at J, with 22 bases between. For the CDR3, the DNA is TGTGCCAGCAGCTTAGACCCCGGGGCTCCGAGTTTGGGTACGCAGTATTTT. Its translation is CASSLDPGAPSLGTQYF. Together with reference TRBV7-6 and TRBJ2-3, the CDR3 gives the full variable domain: GAGVSQSPRYKVTKRGQDVALRCDPISGHVSLYWYRQALGQGPEFLTYFNYEAQQDKSGLPNDRFSAERPEGSISTLTIQRTEQRDSAMYRCASSLDPGAPSLGTQYFGPGTRLTVL.

J is TRBJ2-5 and V is TRBV6-1; D uncertain. Per germline, CDR1 MNHNS and CDR2 SASEGT. The CDR3 loop spans 13 amino acids. V gave up 4 bases and J gave up 2 bases, with 8 bases separating them. DNA of the CDR3: TGTGCCAGCAGTGGAGCCGAACAAGAGACCCAGTACTTC. Its translation: CASSGAEQETQYF.

The rearrangement uses TRBV27 and TRBJ2-7; 8 bases are a match to TRBD2. CDR1 and CDR2 from the germline V gene are MNHEY and SMNVEV (reference sequence). Trimming at V came to 4 bases and at J to 5 bases, leaving 4 bases not matched to a gene. The CDR3 runs 13 residues. The CDR3 reads CASSYGRAHEQYF. For the CDR3, the DNA is TGTGCCAGCAGTTACGGGAGGGCCCACGAGCAGTACTTC.

The gene calls are TRBV7-9 and TRBJ1-1, with D possibly TRBD1 on 6 matching bases. This CDR3 has 15 amino acids. The ends were cut back, 7 bases at V and 0 bases at J, with 15 bases in the middle. Germline V lookup: CDR1 SEHNR, CDR2 FQNEAQ (reference sequence). CDR3 sequence: CASISTGYLNTEAFF. CDR3 sequence (DNA): TGTGCCAGCATCTCGACAGGCTATTTGAACACTGAAGCTTTCTTT. The full variable domain, rest sourced from reference TRBV7-9 and TRBJ1-1, is DTGVSQNPRHKITKRGQNVTFRCDPISEHNRLYWYRQTLGQGPEFLTYFQNEAQLEKSRLLSDRFSAERPKGSFSTLEIQRTEQGDSAMYLCASISTGYLNTEAFFGQGTRLTVV.

The chain recombines TRBV7-9 with TRBJ2-3, with a weak D call TRBD2 (6 bases). Trimming took 5 bases from V and 7 from J, leaving 13 bases between them. The germline CDR1 and CDR2 sequences are SEHNR and FQNEAQ (reference sequence). CDR3 size: 13 residues. The DNA for the CDR3 is TGTGCCAGCAGCCCAAGGGACTCCAATACGCAGTATTTT. Protein: CASSPRDSNTQYF.

The gene calls are TRBV9 and TRBJ2-1, with 9 bases fitting TRBD2. Germline V gene sequence: CDR1 SGDLS, CDR2 YYNGEE. The CDR3 extends over 17 amino acids. J lost 2 bases, V lost 0 bases, and 6 bases had no gene match. The CDR3 region is CASSVGWGTSPYNEQFF. The CDR3 bases are TGTGCCAGCAGCGTAGGTTGGGGGACTAGCCCCTACAATGAGCAGTTCTTC. The full variable domain, completed using reference TRBV9 and TRBJ2-1, is DSGVTQTPKHLITATGQRVTLRCSPRSGDLSVYWYQQSLDQGLQFLIQYYNGEERAKGNILERFSAQQFPDLHSELNLSSLELGDSALYFCASSVGWGTSPYNEQFFGPGTRLTVL.

The V gene is TRBV9, the J gene TRBJ1-4; 7 bases are a match to TRBD1. The CDR3 contains 14 residues. The ends lost 0 bases at V and 7 bases at J; junction bases unmatched: 3. Germline loops: CDR1 SGDLS, CDR2 YYNGEE. CDR3 bases: TGTGCCAGCAGCGTAGCTGGGACAGCTGAAAAACTGTTTTTT. Its protein is CASSVAGTAEKLFF.

This clone appeared a few times. This sequence joins TRBV7-3 and TRBJ2-3; 14 bases agree with TRBD2. This CDR3 has 15 amino acids. Per the germline V gene, CDR1 is SGHTA and CDR2 is FQGTGA. The junction had 0 bases not matched to a gene; V was cut back by 2 bases and J by 5 bases. CDR3 nucleotides: TGTGCCAGCAGCTTAGGACTAGCGGGAGGAGATACGCAGTATTTT. It translates to CASSLGLAGGDTQYF.

This clone was found once. This chain links TRBV29-1 with TRBJ1-1, with D maybe TRBD1 (5 bases). Germline V gene data show CDR1 as SQVTM and CDR2 as ANQGSEA. The V and J ends lost 5 bases and 1 base respectively, with 8 bases between them. The CDR3 covers 12 residues. The CDR3 DNA follows: TGCAGCGTTCCCACAGGGAACACTGAAGCTTTCTTT. Its translation: CSVPTGNTEAFF.

The chain is built from TRBV5-6 and TRBJ2-7; no clear D gene. V lost 0 bases and J lost 13, with 17 bases in between. The CDR3 runs to 13 residues. The V gene's germline CDR1 is SGHDT and CDR2 YYEEEE. Written as DNA, the CDR3 is TGTGCCAGCAGCTTGGAGTACATCGACGGTCCTTACTTC. Translation gives CASSLEYIDGPYF.

V gene TRBV13 combines with J gene TRBJ2-7; 11 bases match TRBD1. V lost 5 bases, J lost 2 bases, and 5 bases stayed unmatched. The CDR3 consists of 15 residues. Germline CDR1 and CDR2: PRHDT and FYEKMQ (reference sequence). The CDR3 protein is CASSLQGQGAYEQYF. The CDR3 nucleotides are TGTGCCAGCAGCCTCCAGGGACAGGGGGCCTACGAGCAGTACTTC.

This chain joins TRBV19 and TRBJ2-7, with 8 nucleotides matching TRBD2. Per the germline V gene, CDR1 is LNHDA and CDR2 is SQIVND (reference sequence). This CDR3 contains 12 residues. Germline trimming cut 10 bases from V and 2 bases from J; bases unmatched to any gene: 4. The CDR3 nucleotides read TGTGCCACAGAGGGACTAGCCTACGAGCAGTACTTC. Its translation is CATEGLAYEQYF. Drawing the rest from reference TRBV19 and TRBJ2-7, the complete variable domain is DGGITQSPKYLFRKEGQNVTLSCEQNLNHDAMYWYRQDPGQGLRLIYYSQIVNDFQKGDIAEGYSVSREKKESFPLTVTSAQKNPTAFYLCATEGLAYEQYFGPGTRLTVT.

The chain recombines TRBV7-9 with TRBJ2-1; 7 bases align to TRBD2. Trimming cost V 4 bases and J 8 bases; bases outside gene matches: 14. The CDR3 covers 16 residues. Per the germline V gene, CDR1 is SEHNR and CDR2 is FQNEAQ (reference sequence). CDR3 amino acids: CASSSHSGPKVYEQFF. The CDR3 DNA reads TGTGCCAGCAGCTCGCATAGCGGGCCCAAAGTCTATGAGCAGTTCTTC.

The rearrangement uses TRBV28 and TRBJ2-1; no clear D gene. Looked up from germline, CDR1 is MDHEN and CDR2 is SYDVKM. This CDR3 region has 13 residues. Trimming removed 5 bases at V and 4 bases at J, with 9 bases between. The DNA of the CDR3 is TGTGCCAGCAGTGCTCGGTTGTACAATGAGCAGTTCTTC. Translated: CASSARLYNEQFF.

This chain joins TRBV13 and TRBJ2-3, with 8 bases aligning to TRBD2. CDR1 is PRHDT, CDR2 FYEKMQ, per germline (reference sequence). The CDR3 length is 15 residues. V lost 4 bases, J lost 0 bases, and 3 bases stayed unmatched. The CDR3 region has the DNA TGTGCCAGCAGCTCGACTAGCGTAAGCACAGATACGCAGTATTTT. Its protein product is CASSSTSVSTDTQYF.

This chain joins TRBV7-9 and TRBJ2-7, with 7 bases that match TRBD1. With 4 bases clipped from V and 1 base from J, the junction kept 7 bases outside the gene matches. CDR3 length: 15 amino acids. Germline V gene lookup returns CDR1 SEHNR and CDR2 FQNEAQ (reference sequence). The CDR3 spells CASSSRQGGSYEQYF. Here the CDR3 DNA reads TGTGCCAGCAGCTCTCGACAGGGCGGGTCCTACGAGCAGTACTTC.

The gene calls are TRBV9 and TRBJ2-3, with D tentatively TRBD1 (6 bases). CDR1 and CDR2 from the germline V gene are SGDLS and YYNGEE. Trimming stripped 0 bases from V and 4 bases from J, with 6 bases between. There are 13 residues in the CDR3. The CDR3 here is CASSVGGPDTQYF. The CDR3 DNA reads TGTGCCAGCAGCGTAGGGGGGCCAGATACGCAGTATTTT.

The genes are TRBV2 and TRBJ2-2, with 11 bases lining up with TRBD2. The length of the CDR3 is 15 residues. With 4 bases clipped from V and 4 bases from J, the junction kept 2 bases outside the gene matches. Germline lookup yields CDR1 SNHLY and CDR2 FYNNEI. CDR3 in DNA: TGTGCCAGCAGTGGACTAGCGGGGAGCACCGGGGAGCTGTTTTTT. Its protein is CASSGLAGSTGELFF. The variable domain in full, with the rest retrieved from reference TRBV2 and TRBJ2-2, is EPEVTQTPSHQVTQMGQEVILRCVPISNHLYFYWYRQILGQKVEFLVSFYNNEISEKSEIFDDQFSVERPDGSNFTLKIRSTKLEDSAMYFCASSGLAGSTGELFFGEGSRLTVL.

The DNA for the CDR3 is TGTGCCTGGAGTGTACGTTTGAGGGAGGGCCGGACTGAGCAGTTCTTC. Its protein is CAWSVRLREGRTEQFF. This chain links TRBV30 with TRBJ2-1; TRBD2 aligns across 7 bases. The CDR3 contains 16 residues. V lost 0 bases to trimming and J lost 9 bases; unmatched junction nucleotides: 14. Germline loops: CDR1 GTSNPN, CDR2 SVGIG (reference sequence).

V usage is TRBV6-6 and J usage is TRBJ2-1, with 12 bases aligning to TRBD2. The CDR3 contains 16 residues. Per the germline V gene, CDR1 is MNHNY and CDR2 is SVGAGI (reference sequence). After removal of 2 bases from V and 7 bases from J, the junction contained 6 bases not matched to a gene. CDR3 sequence: CASSYRLAGGPNEQFF. CDR3 nucleotides: TGTGCCAGCAGTTACAGGCTAGCGGGAGGGCCAAATGAGCAGTTCTTC.

This sequence joins TRBV9 and TRBJ2-3; TRBD1 matches at 8 bases. Germline CDR1 is SGDLS and CDR2 is YYNGEE. V trimming: 3 bases; J trimming: 5 bases; junction bases outside the gene matches: 2. CDR3 length: 13 amino acids. The CDR3 loop reads CASSGTGRDTQYF. The CDR3 region has the DNA TGTGCCAGCAGCGGGACAGGGAGAGATACGCAGTATTTT.

The chain carries TRBV11-2 and TRBJ2-7, with a tentative D call TRBD1 (5 bases). The V gene lost 0 bases and the J gene lost 5 bases, with 8 bases spanning the gap. The CDR3 contains 13 residues. Germline V gene data show CDR1 as SGHAT and CDR2 as FQNNGV. The CDR3 nucleotides are TGTGCCAGCAGCTTAGAGGTGACAGACGAGCAGTACTTC. Translation gives CASSLEVTDEQYF.